Below, 6 T cell receptor beta chains from the same sample are listed, as sequenced in a study of regulatory T cells in long-lasting Graves disease. Construction of TCR beta libraries relied on iRepertoire HTBI primers and on Arm-PCR targeting CDR3 regions. TCRdb reprocessed the multiplex PCR reads via MiXCR and lists one record per CDR3 protein. The data contain 380,000 or so distinct CDR3 sequences, around 15% of them singletons. Described time point: newly diagnosed GD, antithyroid drugs for less than 3 months. PBMCs provided the RNA from which the TCR library was made. These data were also filed under a second study, of T cells in Graves' hyperthyroidism and ophthalmopathy.

This specimen was peripheral blood mononuclear cells (PBMCs), taken at new diagnosis, from a patient treated with antithyroid drugs. Receptor source: a woman aged 18-29 years with Graves disease.

This clonotype was seen a handful of times. The genes are TRBV29-1 and TRBJ1-1; D ambiguous. This CDR3 spans 14 amino acids. CDR1 and CDR2 (germline): SQVTM, ANQGSEA. V was cut by 6 bases and J by 0 bases, with 14 bases left in between. The CDR3, as DNA: TGCAGCGTGAGGAGGTCCCTATTGAACACTGAAGCTTTCTTT. Translating gives CSVRRSLLNTEAFF.

This clonotype was recorded many times. The J gene is TRBJ1-1, the V gene TRBV29-1; 8 bases agree with TRBD1. Germline trimming cut 7 bases from V and 4 bases from J; bases unmatched to any gene: 2. This CDR3 is built from 11 residues. The germline CDR1 and CDR2 sequences are SQVTM and ANQGSEA. In nucleotides, the CDR3 is TGCAGCGCAACAGGGGGCACTGAAGCTTTCTTT. Amino acid sequence: CSATGGTEAFF.

There are many counts of this clonotype. This chain uses TRBV6-5 with TRBJ1-1, with 7 bases that match TRBD1. Germline V gives CDR1 MNHEY, CDR2 SVGAGI. The CDR3 is 17 residues long. The V and J ends lost 2 bases and 1 base, in that order; junction bases with no gene match: 10. Here the CDR3 reads CASSYVRTGWQNTEAFF. Here the CDR3 DNA reads TGTGCCAGCAGTTACGTCAGGACAGGCTGGCAGAACACTGAAGCTTTCTTT.

This clonotype was seen repeatedly, ten times or more. The V and J genes are TRBV11-2 and TRBJ2-5, with 8 bases matching TRBD2. The CDR3 runs to 15 residues. Looked up from germline, CDR1 is SGHAT and CDR2 is FQNNGV. The junction had 9 bases not matched to a gene; V was cut back by 7 bases and J by 2 bases. The chain's CDR3 is CASTLTLAAQETQYF. In nucleotides, the CDR3 is TGTGCCAGCACCCTGACACTAGCGGCTCAAGAGACCCAGTACTTC. Together with reference TRBV11-2 and TRBJ2-5, the CDR3 gives the full variable domain: EAGVAQSPRYKIIEKRQSVAFWCNPISGHATLYWYQQILGQGPKLLIQFQNNGVVDDSQLPKDRFSAERLKGVDSTLKIQPAKLEDSAVYLCASTLTLAAQETQYFGPGTRLLVL.

In regard to this clonotype: With a much larger clone just one base away, this may be a read error. This sequence joins TRBV20-1 and TRBJ2-2; 7 nucleotides agree with TRBD2. Germline V CDR1 and CDR2: DFQATT, SNEGSKA (reference sequence). V lost 3 bases to trimming and J lost 2 bases; unmatched junction nucleotides: 12. This CDR3 comprises 17 residues. The CDR3 region is CSASWRWSGTNTGELFF. The DNA for the CDR3 is TGCAGTGCTAGCTGGCGTTGGAGCGGGACTAACACCGGGGAGCTGTTTTTT.

As to this clonotype: Just one base apart from a much larger clone, this may be a read error. The chain carries TRBV10-1 and TRBJ2-1, with 7 bases identical to TRBD2. The CDR3 has 14 residues. V was pared by 2 bases and J by 10 bases, with 8 bases of the junction left unmatched. Germline V gene data show CDR1 as WNHNN and CDR2 as SYGVQD (reference sequence). The DNA of the CDR3 is TGCGCCAGCAGTGAGCCCGGGACTATCACCGAGCAGTTCTTC. It codes for CASSEPGTITEQFF.